The following is a TCR beta chain sequence with its context. Its antigen remains undetermined. The record has no base qualities; no much larger clone is one base away. The approximately 39 donors, aged roughly 6 to 90 years, were systemically healthy Caucasian individuals from Russia. Each donor gave 8 to 10 milliliters of peripheral blood, collected into EDTA-treated Vacutainer tubes. Ficoll-Paque density-gradient centrifugation was used to isolate PBMCs, with at least 6.5 million per sample. Total RNA was extracted from PBMCs with Trizol reagent, with at least 5.5 micrograms obtained per sample. The percentages of naive CD45RAhigh/CD27high T cells were determined by flow cytometry on a PBMC aliquot from every donor. This sample stems from a study of blood T cells in healthy people across ages (dated by TCRdb to between 2014 and 2017). About the investigation overall: In model experiments, roughly one uniquely barcoded TCR beta cDNA molecule per two T cells was captured by template switching. To track age-related changes in TCR beta repertoire diversity, the study relied on deep sequencing normalized with unique cDNA molecular identifiers. The donors were divided into four age groups: young (average 16 years), middle-aged (about 41), aged (approximately 64) and long-lived (about 79). Using the same blood draw, the study looked at two additional independent replicas of 1 million unique cDNA reads for two donors, one aged 18 to 30 and the other aged 80 or older.

The CDR3 holds 14 amino acids from the cysteine to the phenylalanine. Just the 42-base CDR3 DNA is kept, in frame starting at base 1. Trimming removed 3 bases from V and 4 bases from J, leaving 11 bases between the germline ends. Per the germline V gene, SGDLS is the CDR1 and YYNGEE is the CDR2. Preparation of the library involved 5' RACE. Reads for this sample came from an Illumina HiSeq 2500. The second PCR ran for roughly 7 to 11 cycles and used a J-beta primer mix along with a sample-barcoded 5' primer. A template-switch 5' adaptor carrying 12 random nucleotides introduced a unique molecular identifier onto each TCR beta cDNA molecule. Each sample yielded at least 2.5 million CDR3-containing paired-end reads. The Mint cDNA synthesis kit, primed by a TRBC-specific oligonucleotide, was used to synthesize first-strand cDNA from all RNA. Following uracil-DNA glycosylase treatment, a first 18-cycle PCR with universal primers M1SS and BC2_uni_R was performed on all cDNA. Processing in the source paper ran as follows. For normalization, 1 million high-quality reads, each with a distinct molecular identifier, were randomly selected from each sample. Reads sharing molecular identifiers were discarded rather than binned into consensus sequences. MiTCR, set to a Q25 quality threshold and the strictest error-elimination algorithm, was used for CDR3 identification, clonotype clustering and error correction. Lower-bound total TCR beta diversity was estimated with a nonparametric unseen species model using Euler transformation. The raw public data were reprocessed by TCRdb itself: fastp quality trimming at Q25, MiXCR clonotype calling, in-frame beta chains only. Entries that share a CDR3 protein sequence are merged under the most common genes and DNA. The V and J calls and clone size come from TCRdb's table, not from the authors' own analysis. For this sample the table gives 750,000 or so distinct CDR3 sequences, of which around 25% were detected only once. The top ten hold 9.4% of the sample.

What the study reported, not specific to this receptor: Estimates of total diversity from one million sequenced T cells were regarded as lower bounds and underestimates. Because the CMV infection status of the donors was unknown, age-related changes in expanded clonotypes may potentially have been confounded. As age increased, observed TCR beta diversity per million T cells dropped in a roughly linear way, and a significant reduction was already evident by age about 40. A strong correlation was found between observed TCR beta diversity and the percentage of naive T cells measured by flow cytometry. The long-lived group showed more naive CD4+ T cells, fewer expanded clones and increased TCR diversity than the aged group, suggesting age selection. Conclusive comparison of naive and antigen-experienced compartments was prevented by the profiling of bulk unsorted PBMCs.

Separately, the same data were catalogued under a study of T cells of mothers and their children. The second source states: The donors were nine systemically healthy Caucasian individuals, made up of three mothers and their six children. cDNA synthesis used all of the extracted RNA, with approximately 1.4 ug of RNA in each 15 ul reaction. In the second PCR, the M1S primer introduced both the sample barcodes and 2-4 random nucleotides. Each mother yielded over 8.5 million TCR beta CDR3 reads and each child some 3 million reads. TCR recombination output is similarly shaped by thymic selection in related and unrelated pairs, with a minor effect exerted by inherited differences. Related mother-child pairs always showed normalized repertoire overlap that was slightly higher than in unrelated mother-child pairs, though the difference was never significant. No persistent microchimeric T cell clones were detected, at a sensitivity of roughly 100 clones per million clonotypes. Deep NGS was used in the study to compare the TCR beta repertoires of mothers and children and to look for features that separate related mother-child pairs from unrelated individuals. Mothers averaged 40 +/- 4 years of age and children averaged about 10 +/- 4 years. Libraries were sequenced on Illumina HiSeq 2000 with 100+100 nt paired-end reads after adapter ligation with NEBNext reagents. To prevent cross-contamination, the mother and child libraries were prepared one month apart and sequenced in separate runs. Each donor had between about 450,000 and 2,200,000 distinct TCR beta clonotypes identified. Naive TCR beta clonotypes were estimated from low-frequency clonotypes matched to each donor's FACS-determined naive share, without sorting.

The rearrangement combines TRBV9 with TRBJ2-1, with TRBD2 perhaps the D gene, on 6 matching bases. Sequenced material: blood. The TCR sequence derives from a boy aged 5-17 years in good health. The CDR3 sequence is CASSDGTEYNEQFF. In nucleotides, the sequence is TGTGCCAGCAGCGATGGGACTGAGTACAATGAGCAGTTCTTC.